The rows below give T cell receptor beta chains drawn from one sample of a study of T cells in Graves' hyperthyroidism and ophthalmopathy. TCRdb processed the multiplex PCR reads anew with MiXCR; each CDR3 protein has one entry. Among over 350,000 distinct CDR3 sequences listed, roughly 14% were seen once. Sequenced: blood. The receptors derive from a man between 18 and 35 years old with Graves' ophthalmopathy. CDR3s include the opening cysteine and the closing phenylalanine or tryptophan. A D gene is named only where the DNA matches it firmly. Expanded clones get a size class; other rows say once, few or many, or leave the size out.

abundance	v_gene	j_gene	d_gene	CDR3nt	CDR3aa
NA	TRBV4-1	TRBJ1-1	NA	TGCGCCAGCAGGGCAATAAGATACAGGGAAGCAGCTGAAGCTTTCTTT	CASRAIRYREAAEAFF
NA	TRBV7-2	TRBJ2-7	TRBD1	TGTGCCAGCAGCCGGACAGGGGAAGGGTTTTACGAGCAGTACTTC	CASSRTGEGFYEQYF
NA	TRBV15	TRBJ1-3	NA	TGTGCCACCCTACCGTACGGGCAGCGCCCCGGAAACACCATATATTTT	CATLPYGQRPGNTIYF
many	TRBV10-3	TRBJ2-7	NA	TGTGCCTCCGAGCCAGGTCCCTACGAGCAGTACTTC	CASEPGPYEQYF
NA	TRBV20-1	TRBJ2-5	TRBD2	TGCAGTGCTAGTAAAACTAGCGGGGTTTTGGGAGAGACCCAGTACTTC	CSASKTSGVLGETQYF
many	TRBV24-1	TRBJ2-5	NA	TGTGCCACCAGTGATGGGAGTTGGCAAGAGACCCAGTACTTC	CATSDGSWQETQYF
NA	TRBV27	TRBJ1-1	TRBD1	TGTGCCAGCAGTAACCCGGGACAGGTGGGTGGAGCTTTCTTT	CASSNPGQVGGAFF
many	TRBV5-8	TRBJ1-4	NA	TGTGCCAGCAGCCTGGAGGGAGAGTTAAGGAATGAAAAACTGTTTTTT	CASSLEGELRNEKLFF
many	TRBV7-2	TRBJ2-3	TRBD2	TGTGCCAGCAGCGAGCTAGCGGGGGTCTCTACGCAGTATTTT	CASSELAGVSTQYF
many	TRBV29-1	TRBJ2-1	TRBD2	TGCAGCGTTGACCACCCGGGGGGGTCCTACAATGAGCAGTTCTTC	CSVDHPGGSYNEQFF
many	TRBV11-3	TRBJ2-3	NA	TGTGCCAGCAGCTTAGGTCCGTTCACAGATACGCAGTATTTT	CASSLGPFTDTQYF
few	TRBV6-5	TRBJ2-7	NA	TGTGCCAGCAGTTACGGAGGACAGCTTTACGAGCAGTACTTC	CASSYGGQLYEQYF
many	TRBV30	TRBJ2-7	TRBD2	TGTGCCTGGAGTCCGCGACTAGCGGGCCGATACGAGCAGTACTTC	CAWSPRLAGRYEQYF
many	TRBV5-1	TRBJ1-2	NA	TGCGCCAGCAGCTTGGATGGTTCAGGGAACTATGGCTACACCTTC	CASSLDGSGNYGYTF
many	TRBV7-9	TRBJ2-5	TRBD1	TGTGCCACCACCACCGACCCCATGGACAGGGGAGAGACCCAGTACTTC	CATTTDPMDRGETQYF
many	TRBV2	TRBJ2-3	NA	TGTGCCAGCACTCCAGAGGGAGCGTTCACAGATACGCAGTATTTT	CASTPEGAFTDTQYF
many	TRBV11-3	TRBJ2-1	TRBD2	TGTGCCAGCAGCTTAAGCAGCGGGGTTTACAATGAGCAGTTCTTC	CASSLSSGVYNEQFF
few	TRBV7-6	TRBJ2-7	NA	TGTGCCAGCAGCTTAACCCGGGACGGCTCCTACGAGCAGTACTTC	CASSLTRDGSYEQYF
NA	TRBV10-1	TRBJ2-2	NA	TGCGCCAGCAGTGAGGGGAGGATGAACACCGGGGAGCTGTTTTTT	CASSEGRMNTGELFF
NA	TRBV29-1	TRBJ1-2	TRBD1	TGCAGCGTGACCCTGACAGGGGCCTATGGCTACACCTTC	CSVTLTGAYGYTF
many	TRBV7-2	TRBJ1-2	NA	TGTGCCAGCAGCGAACAGGGCTACTATGGCTACACCTTC	CASSEQGYYGYTF
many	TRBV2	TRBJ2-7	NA	TGTGCCAGCAGTGAAGGCAGTACCTACGAGCAGTACTTC	CASSEGSTYEQYF
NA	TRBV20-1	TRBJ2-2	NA	TGCAGTGTTCACGGGCCAGGGGGGGTCCACACCGGGGAGCTGTTTTTT	CSVHGPGGVHTGELFF
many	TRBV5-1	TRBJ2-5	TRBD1	TGCGCCAGCAGGGGGACAGGGGAGTCGCAAGAGACCCAGTACTTC	CASRGTGESQETQYF
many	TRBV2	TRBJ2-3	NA	TGTGCCAGCAGTGTGTCGTTTAAGATCACAGATACGCAGTATTTT	CASSVSFKITDTQYF
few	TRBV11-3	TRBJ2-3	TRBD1	TGTGCCAGCAGCTTAGGGGGACAGGGCGGAGATACGCAGTATTTT	CASSLGGQGGDTQYF
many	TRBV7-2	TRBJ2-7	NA	TGTGCCAGCAGCTTACCCCGGGGTGGGAGGCCCGCTTGGGGGGAGCAGTACTTC	CASSLPRGGRPAWGEQYF
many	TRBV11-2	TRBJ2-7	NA	TGTGCCAGCAGCTTAGAACCCCGTTACGAGCAGTACTTC	CASSLEPRYEQYF
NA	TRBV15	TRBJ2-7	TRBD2	TGTGCCACCAGCTGGTGGGCTAGCGGGGAGCAGTACTTC	CATSWWASGEQYF
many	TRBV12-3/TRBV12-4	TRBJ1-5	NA	TGTGCCAGCAGTCCCTCCAGGGGTTATAGCAATCAGCCCCAGCATTTT	CASSPSRGYSNQPQHF
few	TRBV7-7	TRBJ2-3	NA	TGTGCTAGCAGCCGATATGGCGGGAGCACAGATACGCAGTATTTT	CASSRYGGSTDTQYF